These 26 T cell receptor beta chains were all obtained from the same sample, sequenced in a study of T-cell reconstitution after alpha-beta-depleted transplantation in children. Using unique molecular identifiers, the investigators prepared the TCRbeta library. TCRdb re-derived calls from the PCR reads in MiXCR, one entry per CDR3 protein. The sample gives 60,000 or so distinct CDR3 sequences, 44% of which show up once; 95% to 98% is in the top ten. The source material was PBMCs, mostly from graft donor cells, sampled 360 days after TCRalphabeta/CD19-depleted stem cell transplant. These TCRs come from a male patient under 18 who had a stem cell transplant for acute lymphoblastic leukemia, so the T cells may come from the graft donor.

The chain has TRBV11-3 and TRBJ2-7; 7 nucleotides agree with TRBD1. CDR3 length: 15 amino acids. Losses at the gene ends were 5 bases for V and 5 bases for J; bases not matched to a gene: 12. CDR1 and CDR2 (germline): SGHNT, YENEEA. The CDR3 loop is CASSKNRDRGHEQYF. The CDR3, as DNA: TGTGCCAGCAGCAAGAACCGGGACAGAGGTCACGAGCAGTACTTC.

Only a few counts were recorded for this clonotype. The chain joins TRBV5-1 to TRBJ1-3; D remains ambiguous. The ends were cut back, 0 bases at V and 4 bases at J, with 2 bases in the middle. Per germline, CDR1 SGHRS and CDR2 YFSETQ. This CDR3 contains 12 residues. The CDR3 protein is CASSLAGNTIYF. As DNA, the CDR3 is TGCGCCAGCAGCTTGGCCGGAAACACCATATATTTT.

The CDR3 nucleotides read TGCAGCGTTGACGGGAACACCGGGGAGCTGTTTTTT. Residues: CSVDGNTGELFF. V and J are TRBV29-1 and TRBJ2-2; D ambiguous. Trimming removed 3 bases from V and 1 base from J, with 3 bases in between. The V gene's germline CDR1 is SQVTM and CDR2 ANQGSEA. The CDR3 covers 12 residues.

This clonotype occurred many times. The V gene is TRBV29-1, the J gene TRBJ2-2; a weak D match, TRBD1 (6 bases). Germline-derived CDR1 and CDR2 are SQVTM and ANQGSEA. V gave up 4 bases and J gave up 7 bases, with 13 bases separating them. CDR3 length equals 13 residues. The CDR3 coding sequence is TGCAGCGTTGCCCCTACAGGGTTCGGGGAGCTGTTTTTT. This codes for CSVAPTGFGELFF.

This clonotype has only a few counts. The chain joins TRBV12-3 or TRBV12-4 to TRBJ1-5, with D perhaps TRBD1 (6 bases). The V and J ends lost 6 bases and 0 bases respectively, with 15 bases between them. The CDR3 contains 16 residues. The CDR3 sequence: CASRKQGLHSNQPQHF. The CDR3 DNA is TGTGCCAGCAGAAAACAGGGTCTTCATAGCAATCAGCCCCAGCATTTT.

This clonotype showed up just a few times. V and J are TRBV5-6 and TRBJ2-7, with D perhaps matching TRBD2 (6 bases). Germline V gives CDR1 SGHDT, CDR2 YYEEEE. Deletions cut 1 base from V and 3 bases from J, with 11 bases between. CDR3 size: 14 residues. The CDR3 loop reads CASSLRERRYEQYF. CDR3 coding DNA: TGTGCCAGCAGCTTGCGGGAGCGACGCTACGAGCAGTACTTC.

The CDR3 loop reads CASIRASGYSYEQYF. Here the CDR3 DNA reads TGTGCCAGCATACGGGCTAGCGGGTACTCCTACGAGCAGTACTTC. V is TRBV12-3 or TRBV12-4 and J is TRBJ2-7, with 8 bases lining up with TRBD2. This CDR3 region has 15 residues. V gave up 7 bases and J gave up 0 bases; unmatched junction bases: 8.

This clonotype was counted only a few times. The junction departs from germline at one end; a sequencing error may be responsible. The chain uses TRBV5-1 and TRBJ2-1, with D perhaps matching TRBD2 (6 bases). This CDR3 is built from 12 residues. The V gene's germline CDR1 is SGHRS and CDR2 YFSETQ. The CDR3 protein is CASSLGGGEQFF. The CDR3, as DNA: TGTGCCAGCAGTTTGGGGGGTGGGGAGCAGTTCTTC.

The rearrangement uses TRBV6-1 and TRBJ1-2; 7 nucleotides align to TRBD1. Germline values: CDR1 MNHNS, CDR2 SASEGT. V shed 6 bases and J 8 bases; nucleotides not matched to a gene: 9. CDR3 length: 13 residues. The CDR3 DNA reads TGTGCCAGCAGGTCCCGGGCAGGGGGAGGCTACACCTTC. Protein: CASRSRAGGGYTF.

This clonotype has more than one count but fewer than ten. J is TRBJ2-3 and V is TRBV20-1; 8 bases are a match to TRBD2. Germline V gene lookup returns CDR1 DFQATT and CDR2 SNEGSKA (reference sequence). V trimming: 2 bases; J trimming: 2 bases; junction bases outside the gene matches: 9. The CDR3 spans 16 residues. CDR3 bases: TGCAGTGCTAGAATGCCCGGACTAGCCCACACAGATACGCAGTATTTT. This gives the protein CSARMPGLAHTDTQYF.

A single count supports this clonotype. Written as DNA, the CDR3 is TGCGCCAGCAGCTTTGGGCCTAGTGGCACCGGGGAGCTGTTTTTT. Its protein product is CASSFGPSGTGELFF. V gene TRBV5-1 combines with J gene TRBJ2-2; D is unclear. The germline V and J ends were trimmed by 2 bases and 4 bases, with 12 bases remaining between them. The length of the CDR3 is 15 residues. Germline CDR1 is SGHRS and CDR2 is YFSETQ.

Note on this clonotype: One junction end does not reproduce the germline sequence, and a read error may be involved. The rearrangement joins TRBV6-5 to TRBJ2-7, with TRBD1 as a possible D gene (6 bases). The CDR3 totals 15 residues. The germline CDR1 and CDR2 sequences are MNHEY and SVGAGI. CDR3 DNA: TGTGCCAGCAGTTCCGTCCGGGACAAGGGCTCCGAGCAGTACTTT. Encoded protein: CASSSVRDKGSEQYF.

The chain carries TRBV20-1 and TRBJ2-2, with TRBD2 matching over 9 bases. Germline V gene lookup returns CDR1 DFQATT and CDR2 SNEGSKA (reference sequence). The CDR3 is made up of 16 amino acids. Trimming cost V 1 base and J 0 bases; bases outside gene matches: 3. This chain's CDR3 is CSARAAGGSNTGELFF. The CDR3 DNA sequence: TGCAGTGCTAGAGCAGCGGGGGGATCGAACACCGGGGAGCTGTTTTTT.

This clonotype was counted between two and nine times. The V call is TRBV20-1, the J call TRBJ2-1, with 8 bases that match TRBD1. Germline V gene sequence: CDR1 DFQATT, CDR2 SNEGSKA (reference sequence). The ends lost 5 bases at V and 4 bases at J; junction bases unmatched: 7. The length of the CDR3 is 14 residues. This CDR3 is CSAAPGQVYNEQFF. The CDR3 DNA sequence: TGCAGTGCTGCACCGGGACAGGTATACAATGAGCAGTTCTTC.

The chain uses TRBV12-3 or TRBV12-4 and TRBJ1-1; D is ambiguous. The germline V and J ends were trimmed by 6 bases and 4 bases, with 9 bases remaining between them. The length of the CDR3 is 12 residues. The chain's CDR3 is CASRSIGTEAFF. The CDR3 DNA follows: TGTGCCAGCAGATCCATTGGCACTGAAGCTTTCTTT.

The chain recombines TRBV6-1 with TRBJ2-6; D not resolved. This CDR3 spans 17 amino acids. Germline V gene data show CDR1 as MNHNS and CDR2 as SASEGT. Trimming pared 7 bases from V and 0 bases from J, leaving 16 bases between. The CDR3 DNA reads as TGTGCCAGCAAAAGGACGGAAGCACCCTCTGGGGCCAACGTCCTGACTTTC. It translates to CASKRTEAPSGANVLTF.

This clonotype is a singleton in its sample. The CDR3 sequence: CSARGTTGSFTQYF. The DNA for the CDR3 is TGCAGTGCTAGGGGGACAACAGGGAGCTTCACGCAGTATTTT. The chain couples TRBV20-1 to TRBJ2-3; possibly TRBD1 for D (6 bases). CDR3 size: 14 residues. The germline V and J ends were trimmed by 3 bases and 9 bases, with 19 bases remaining between them. Germline V lookup: CDR1 DFQATT, CDR2 SNEGSKA (reference sequence).

The V gene is TRBV12-3 or TRBV12-4, the J gene TRBJ2-7; D is unclear. This CDR3 is 13 amino acids long. Trimming removed 2 bases at V and 4 bases at J, with 9 bases between. As DNA, the CDR3 is TGTGCCAGCAGTTTACAGAATCCGTACGAGCAGTACTTC. As protein: CASSLQNPYEQYF.

The chain joins TRBV29-1 to TRBJ2-7; perhaps TRBD2 as D (7 bases). The CDR3 has 13 residues. Germline values: CDR1 SQVTM, CDR2 ANQGSEA. V lost 3 bases to trimming and J lost 3 bases, with 12 bases between them. The CDR3 loop reads CSVESGGSYEQYF. The CDR3, as DNA: TGCAGCGTTGAGTCGGGGGGCAGCTACGAGCAGTACTTC.

V gene TRBV20-1 combines with J gene TRBJ1-5; D not resolved. Germline values: CDR1 DFQATT, CDR2 SNEGSKA (reference sequence). The CDR3 consists of 15 residues. The ends were cut back, 4 bases at V and 2 bases at J, with 15 bases in the middle. Here the CDR3 reads CSATQETYGNQPQHF. The DNA for the CDR3 is TGCAGTGCTACCCAGGAGACCTATGGCAATCAGCCCCAGCATTTT.

The chain employs TRBV3-1 and TRBJ2-1; 7 positions agree with TRBD2. Germline V lookup: CDR1 LGHDT, CDR2 YNNKEL (reference sequence). The length of the CDR3 is 15 residues. V lost 4 bases to trimming and J lost 0 bases; unmatched junction nucleotides: 3. As DNA, the CDR3 is TGTGCCAGCAGCCGAGCGGGGAGCTCCTACAATGAGCAGTTCTTC. It yields the protein CASSRAGSSYNEQFF.

This chain uses TRBV6-4 with TRBJ2-1; tentatively, D is TRBD1 (6 bases). Trimming left V 2 bases short and J 8 bases short, with 16 bases between. Germline V CDR1 and CDR2: MRHNA, SNTAGT. The CDR3 is made up of 15 amino acids. The CDR3, as DNA: TGTGCCAGCAGTGACGGCCAGGGGAGAAGCGATGAGCAGTTCTTC. Protein: CASSDGQGRSDEQFF.

This chain connects TRBV20-1 to TRBJ2-7; D is ambiguous. Germline assignment: CDR1 DFQATT and CDR2 SNEGSKA (reference sequence). The ends were cut back, 0 bases at V and 2 bases at J, with 11 bases in the middle. The CDR3 totals 14 residues. The CDR3 DNA reads TGCAGTGCTAGAGAGGAAAGGGTAGCCTACGAGCAGTACTTC. This encodes CSAREERVAYEQYF.

This clonotype was seen a handful of times. This chain joins TRBV28 and TRBJ1-3; 12 bases fit TRBD1. Trimming took 7 bases from V and 0 from J; bases not matched to a gene: 7. The CDR3 loop spans 17 amino acids. Germline assignment: CDR1 MDHEN and CDR2 SYDVKM. CDR3 residues: CASIPGQGAFSGNTIYF. CDR3 nucleotide sequence: TGTGCCAGCATACCGGGACAGGGGGCTTTCTCTGGAAACACCATATATTTT.

This chain uses TRBV28 with TRBJ2-3; 9 nucleotides match TRBD2. J gave up 5 bases and V 3 bases, and 15 bases lay outside the gene matches. The V gene's germline CDR1 is MDHEN and CDR2 SYDVKM. The CDR3 loop spans 18 amino acids. Written as DNA, the CDR3 is TGTGCCAGCAGTTTCCTCCCTTCTGGCGGGAGGGCCGTAGATACGCAGTATTTT. Translated, it gives CASSFLPSGGRAVDTQYF.

This rearrangement joins TRBV27 to TRBJ2-4, with D perhaps matching TRBD2 (6 bases). Trimming took 8 bases from V and 8 from J, leaving 13 bases between them. The CDR3 covers 12 residues. Germline assignment: CDR1 MNHEY and CDR2 SMNVEV (reference sequence). Here the CDR3 reads CASWPRGDIQYF. The CDR3 DNA reads as TGTGCCAGCTGGCCTCGCGGGGACATTCAGTACTTC.